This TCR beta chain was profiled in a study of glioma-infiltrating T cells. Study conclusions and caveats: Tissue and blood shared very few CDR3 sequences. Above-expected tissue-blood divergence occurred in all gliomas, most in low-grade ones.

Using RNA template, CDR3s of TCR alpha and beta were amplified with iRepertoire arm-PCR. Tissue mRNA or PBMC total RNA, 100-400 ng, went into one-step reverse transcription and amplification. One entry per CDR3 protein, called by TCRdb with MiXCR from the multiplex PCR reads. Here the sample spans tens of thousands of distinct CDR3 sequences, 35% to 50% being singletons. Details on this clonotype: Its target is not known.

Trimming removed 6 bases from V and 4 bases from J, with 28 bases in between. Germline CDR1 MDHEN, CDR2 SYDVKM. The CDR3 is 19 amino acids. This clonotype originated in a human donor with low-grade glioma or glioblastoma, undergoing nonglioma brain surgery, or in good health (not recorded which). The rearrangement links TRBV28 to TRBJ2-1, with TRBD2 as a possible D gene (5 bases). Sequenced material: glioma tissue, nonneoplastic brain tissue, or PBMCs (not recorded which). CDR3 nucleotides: TGTGCCAGCAGCGTCGGAGGTGTGGATCCCGATTCCTTGTACAATGAGCAGTTCTTC. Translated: CASSVGGVDPDSLYNEQFF.